This T cell receptor (beta chain) comes out of a study of blood T cell repertoires in COVID-19. Data came from immunoSEQ multiplex PCR; TCRdb stores just in-frame clones and leaves some out. Here the sample spans approximately 300,000 clones, 80% to 90% being singletons. Germline loops: CDR1 WNHNN, CDR2 SYGVQD (reference sequence). The CDR3 length is 16 residues. The V gene end was trimmed by 0 bases and the J gene end by 4 bases; junction bases not matched to a gene: 5. The genes are TRBV10-1 and TRBJ2-1, with 8 bases fitting TRBD2. This TCR came from a woman in her forties with acute or convalescent COVID-19. Sequencing input: peripheral blood. DNA of the CDR3: TGCGCCAGCAGTGAGTCGGGAAGCGGGGGTTACAATGAGCAGTTCTTC. Translation gives CASSESGSGGYNEQFF.